This T cell receptor (beta chain) was captured in a study of blood T cells in healthy people across ages. This clonotype was seen many times. CDR1 is SGHTA and CDR2 is FQGNSA in the germline V gene. The CDR3 is made up of 19 amino acids. Germline trimming cut 7 bases from V and 4 bases from J; bases unmatched to any gene: 22. Alongside a J-beta primer mix, a sample-barcoded 5' primer served in a second PCR lasting about 7 to 11 cycles. Each CDR3 protein is one row after TCRdb ran MiXCR on the 5' RACE reads. Seen here are approximately 810,000 distinct CDR3 sequences, around 26% observed once, and the top ten hold roughly a sixth.

Sequences were obtained from blood. The clonotype originates from a woman aged 80 or over in good health. The V and J genes are TRBV7-2 and TRBJ2-7; 10 positions match TRBD2. CDR3: CASTKTKNGSSGGMYEQYF. The CDR3 bases are TGTGCCAGCACGAAGACCAAAAATGGGTCTAGCGGGGGTATGTACGAGCAGTACTTC.